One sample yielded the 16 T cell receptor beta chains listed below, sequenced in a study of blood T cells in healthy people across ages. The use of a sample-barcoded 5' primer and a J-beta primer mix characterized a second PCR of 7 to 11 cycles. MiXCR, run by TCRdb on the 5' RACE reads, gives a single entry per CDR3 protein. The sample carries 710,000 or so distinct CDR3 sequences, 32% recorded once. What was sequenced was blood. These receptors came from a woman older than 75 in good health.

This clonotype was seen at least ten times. Here the CDR3 reads CSVGARGIYEQYF. The CDR3 nucleotides are TGCAGCGTTGGCGCCAGGGGTATCTACGAGCAGTACTTC. The chain links TRBV29-1 to TRBJ2-7; weak D call: TRBD1 (6 bases). This CDR3 is 13 amino acids long. Trimming cost V 4 bases and J 3 bases, with 13 bases left between them. CDR1 SQVTM and CDR2 ANQGSEA come from the germline V gene.

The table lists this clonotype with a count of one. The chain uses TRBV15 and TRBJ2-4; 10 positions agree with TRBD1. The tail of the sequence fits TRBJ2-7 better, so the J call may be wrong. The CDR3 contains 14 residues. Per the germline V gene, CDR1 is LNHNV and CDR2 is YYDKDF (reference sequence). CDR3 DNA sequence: TGTGCCACCACTTCGGGACAGGGGATATACGAGCAGTACTTC. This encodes CATTSGQGIYEQYF.

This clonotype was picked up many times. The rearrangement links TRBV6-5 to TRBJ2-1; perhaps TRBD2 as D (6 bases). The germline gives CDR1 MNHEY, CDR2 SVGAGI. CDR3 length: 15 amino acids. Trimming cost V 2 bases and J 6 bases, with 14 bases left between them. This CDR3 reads CASSYAGPRSNEQFF. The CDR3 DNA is TGTGCCAGCAGTTACGCGGGACCCCGAAGCAATGAGCAGTTCTTC.

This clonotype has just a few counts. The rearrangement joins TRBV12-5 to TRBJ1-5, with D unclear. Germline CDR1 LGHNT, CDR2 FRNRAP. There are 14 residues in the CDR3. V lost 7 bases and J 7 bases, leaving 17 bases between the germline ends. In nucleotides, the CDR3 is TGTGCTAGTGCCGTCCCCCCGGTCATGCAGCCCCAGCATTTT. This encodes CASAVPPVMQPQHF.

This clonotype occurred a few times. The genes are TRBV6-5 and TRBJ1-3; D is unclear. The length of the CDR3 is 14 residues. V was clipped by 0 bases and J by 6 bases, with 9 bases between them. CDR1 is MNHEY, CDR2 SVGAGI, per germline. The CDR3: CASSYSGQLNTIYF. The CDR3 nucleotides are TGTGCCAGCAGTTACTCGGGTCAGCTAAACACCATATATTTT.

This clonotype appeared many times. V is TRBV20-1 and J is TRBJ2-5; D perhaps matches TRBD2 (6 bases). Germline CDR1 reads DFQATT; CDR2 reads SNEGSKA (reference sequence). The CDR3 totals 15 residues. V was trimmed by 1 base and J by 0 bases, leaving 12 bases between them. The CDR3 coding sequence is TGCAGTGCTAGAGGCGGGGCGGCGTACCAAGAGACCCAGTACTTC. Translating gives CSARGGAAYQETQYF.

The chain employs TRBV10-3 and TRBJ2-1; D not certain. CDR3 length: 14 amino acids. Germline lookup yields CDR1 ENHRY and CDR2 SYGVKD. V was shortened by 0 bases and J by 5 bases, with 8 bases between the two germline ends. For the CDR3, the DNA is TGTGCCATCAGTGAGTCCTCTATAGACAATGAGCAGTTCTTC. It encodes CAISESSIDNEQFF.

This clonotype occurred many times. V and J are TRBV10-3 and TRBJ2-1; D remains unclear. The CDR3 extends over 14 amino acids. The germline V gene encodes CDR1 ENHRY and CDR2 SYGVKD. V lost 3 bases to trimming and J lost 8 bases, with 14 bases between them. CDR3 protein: CAISERPGGDEQFF. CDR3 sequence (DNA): TGTGCCATCAGTGAAAGACCGGGTGGGGATGAGCAGTTCTTC.

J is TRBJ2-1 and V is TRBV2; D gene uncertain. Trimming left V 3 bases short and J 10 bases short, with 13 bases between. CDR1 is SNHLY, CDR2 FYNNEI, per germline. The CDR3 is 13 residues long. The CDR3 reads CASSDGYNREQFF. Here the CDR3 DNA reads TGTGCCAGCAGTGACGGGTATAACCGGGAGCAGTTCTTC.

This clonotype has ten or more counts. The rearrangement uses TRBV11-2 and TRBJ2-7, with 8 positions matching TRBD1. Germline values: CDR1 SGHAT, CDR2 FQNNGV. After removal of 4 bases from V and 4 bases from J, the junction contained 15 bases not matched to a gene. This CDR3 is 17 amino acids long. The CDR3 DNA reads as TGTGCCAGCAGCTCGAATCTGGGTGACAGGGGAAGATACGAGCAGTACTTC. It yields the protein CASSSNLGDRGRYEQYF.

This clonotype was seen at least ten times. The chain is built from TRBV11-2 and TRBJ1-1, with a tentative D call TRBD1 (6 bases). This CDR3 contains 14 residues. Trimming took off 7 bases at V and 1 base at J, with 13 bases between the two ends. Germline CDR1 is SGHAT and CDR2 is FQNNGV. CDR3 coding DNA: TGTGCCAGCATCGGGGGCAGCAAGAACACTGAAGCTTTCTTT. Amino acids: CASIGGSKNTEAFF.

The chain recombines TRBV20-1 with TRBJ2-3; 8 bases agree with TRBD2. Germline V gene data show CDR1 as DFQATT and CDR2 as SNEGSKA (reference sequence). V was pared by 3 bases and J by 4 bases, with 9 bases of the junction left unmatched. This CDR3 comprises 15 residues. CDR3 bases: TGCAGTGCTAGGATGGCAGCGGGAGATTCAGATACGCAGTATTTT. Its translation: CSARMAAGDSDTQYF.

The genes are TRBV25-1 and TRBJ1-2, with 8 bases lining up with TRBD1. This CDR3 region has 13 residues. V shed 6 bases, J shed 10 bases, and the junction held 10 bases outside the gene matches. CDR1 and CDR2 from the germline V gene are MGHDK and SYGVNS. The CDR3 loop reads CASRAGGQSDYTF. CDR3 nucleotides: TGTGCCAGCAGAGCAGGGGGCCAAAGTGACTACACCTTC.

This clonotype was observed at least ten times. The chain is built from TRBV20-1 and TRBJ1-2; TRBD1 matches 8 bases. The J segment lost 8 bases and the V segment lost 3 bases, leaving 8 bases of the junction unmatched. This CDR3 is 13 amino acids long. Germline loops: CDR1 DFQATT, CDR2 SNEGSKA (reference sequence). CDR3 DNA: TGCAGTGCTAGTCCCGGACAGGGAAGAGGCTACACCTTC. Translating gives CSASPGQGRGYTF.

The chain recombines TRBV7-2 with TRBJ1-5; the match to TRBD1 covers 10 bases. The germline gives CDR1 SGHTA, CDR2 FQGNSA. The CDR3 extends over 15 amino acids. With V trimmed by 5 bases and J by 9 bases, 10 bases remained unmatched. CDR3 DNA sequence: TGTGCCAGCAGCCCGACAGGGGGCGAAAGGATGCCCCAGCATTTT. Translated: CASSPTGGERMPQHF.

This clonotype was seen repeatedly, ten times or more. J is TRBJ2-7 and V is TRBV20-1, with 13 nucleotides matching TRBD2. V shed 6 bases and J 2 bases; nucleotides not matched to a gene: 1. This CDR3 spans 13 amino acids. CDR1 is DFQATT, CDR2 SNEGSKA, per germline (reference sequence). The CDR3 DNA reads TGCAGTGCCACTAGCGGGGGGGCCTACGAGCAGTACTTC. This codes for CSATSGGAYEQYF.